This passage covers 9 T cell receptor beta chains from one sample sequenced in a study of brain T cells in children with intractable seizures. Using immunoSEQ multiplex PCR, the repertoire was profiled, and TCRdb retains in-frame clones only, with some absent. The sample shows 100,000 to 120,000 clones, around 94% of them seen only once. Sequencing used peripheral blood, obtained at surgery. The receptors derive from a boy less than two years old with hemimegalencephaly and intractable seizures.

The genes are TRBV4-2 and TRBJ2-5, with D perhaps matching TRBD2 (7 bases). The V and J ends lost 3 bases and 4 bases respectively, with 15 bases between them. This CDR3 has 15 amino acids. Germline CDR1 and CDR2: LGHNA and YNFKEQ. CDR3 DNA sequence: TGTGCCAGCAGCCAGGGGGAGGGGGGAGGAGAGACCCAGTACTTC. Protein product: CASSQGEGGGETQYF.

For the CDR3, the DNA is TGCGCCAGCAGCTTGGGACGGAATCAGCCCCAGCATTTT. Amino acid sequence: CASSLGRNQPQHF. The J gene is TRBJ1-5, the V gene TRBV5-1; D uncertain. The V and J ends lost 0 bases and 4 bases respectively, with 5 bases between them. Per the germline V gene, CDR1 is SGHRS and CDR2 is YFSETQ. The CDR3 is made up of 13 amino acids.

The CDR3 DNA is TGTGCCAGCAGCCCCTACAGGGGGTTCGGAGAAGCTTTCTTT. Translation gives CASSPYRGFGEAFF. The V and J genes are TRBV5-6 and TRBJ1-1; 8 bases fit TRBD1. Germline CDR1 is SGHDT and CDR2 is YYEEEE. The CDR3 totals 14 residues. J lost 8 bases, V lost 4 bases, and 10 bases had no gene match. Combining the CDR3 with reference TRBV5-6 and TRBJ1-1 gives the whole variable domain DAGVTQSPTHLIKTRGQQVTLRCSPKSGHDTVSWYQQALGQGPQFIFQYYEEEERQRGNFPDRFSGHQFPNYSSELNVNALLLGDSALYLCASSPYRGFGEAFFGQGTRLTVV.

This clone was seen just once. This chain connects TRBV7-9 to TRBJ1-1; unclear D gene. Trimming stripped 5 bases from V and 5 bases from J, with 9 bases between. From germline, CDR1 is SEHNR and CDR2 FQNEAQ (reference sequence). CDR3 size: 12 residues. CDR3 sequence reads: CASSHQWTEAFF. The CDR3 DNA reads as TGTGCCAGCAGCCATCAATGGACTGAAGCTTTCTTT.

The rearrangement joins TRBV6-2 or TRBV6-3 to TRBJ2-7; TRBD2 matches at 14 bases. Trimming took 6 bases from V and 3 from J; bases not matched to a gene: 7. CDR1 and CDR2 (germline): MNHEY, SVGEGT. The CDR3 loop spans 16 amino acids. The CDR3 region is CASSPPGLAGDYEQYF. DNA of the CDR3: TGTGCCAGCAGCCCTCCGGGACTAGCGGGGGACTACGAGCAGTACTTC.

The chain couples TRBV6-5 to TRBJ1-2, with a weak D call TRBD1 (6 bases). CDR1 and CDR2 from the germline V gene are MNHEY and SVGAGI. The CDR3 totals 15 residues. Trimming removed 6 bases from V and 0 bases from J, with 14 bases in between. CDR3 sequence: CASRAYREANYGYTF. The CDR3 coding sequence is TGTGCCAGCAGAGCATACAGGGAAGCTAACTATGGCTACACCTTC.

The V gene is TRBV5-3, the J gene TRBJ1-3; TRBD1 might be the D (5 bases). TRBV5-3 is an open reading frame whose function is uncertain. The CDR3 spans 17 residues. Between the trimmed V and J ends, which lost 3 bases and 2 bases, there was a span of 18 bases. CDR3 DNA: TGTGCCAGAAGCTCGTGCCCTTTGGTCAGGGCTGGAAACACCATATATTTT. It yields the protein CARSSCPLVRAGNTIYF.

The chain is built from TRBV30 and TRBJ2-7; 8 bases line up with TRBD1. CDR3 size: 17 residues. V shed 3 bases and J 4 bases; nucleotides not matched to a gene: 17. Germline values: CDR1 GTSNPN, CDR2 SVGIG (reference sequence). The CDR3 loop is CAWSSSIADRGLYEQYF. The CDR3 DNA follows: TGTGCCTGGAGCAGCAGCATAGCCGACAGGGGATTGTACGAGCAGTACTTC.

CDR3 loop: CASSYGLGSGANVLTF. In DNA, the CDR3 is TGTGCCAGCAGTTACGGTCTGGGCTCTGGGGCCAACGTCCTGACTTTC. The chain uses TRBV6-2 or TRBV6-3 and TRBJ2-6; D gene unclear. V was shortened by 2 bases and J by 0 bases, with 8 bases between the two germline ends. Per germline, CDR1 MNHEY and CDR2 SVGEGT. This CDR3 has 16 amino acids.